The rows below give T cell receptor beta chains drawn from one sample of a study of blood T cell repertoires in COVID-19. Assay used: immunoSEQ multiplex PCR; TCRdb lists only in-frame clones, some missing. In the table there are a few hundred thousand clones, around nine tenths of which are singletons. The sequencing input was peripheral blood. These receptors all come from a woman in her fifties or sixties with COVID-19, enrolled during active disease. CDR3s include the opening cysteine and the closing phenylalanine or tryptophan. D genes are given only for firm matches. Clone size is given for some rows only: seen once, a few or many times, or a class if the clone is expanded.

j_call clone_size v_call d_call cdr3_nt cdr3_aa
TRBJ2-3 - TRBV20-1 TRBD2 TGCAGTGCTAGTTTAGCGGGGGGGCTGGATACGCAGTATTTT CSASLAGGLDTQYF
TRBJ2-7 once TRBV13 - TGTGCCAGCAGCTCTCGGGAGGGGGCCACCTACGAGCAGTACTTC CASSSREGATYEQYF
TRBJ2-7 - TRBV5-6 TRBD1 TGTGCCAGCAGCCTATCCGGGACAGTCTACGAGCAGTACTTC CASSLSGTVYEQYF
TRBJ2-7 - TRBV27 - TGTGCCAGCAGTACTGGGGGGAACATCAACGAGCAGTACTTC CASSTGGNINEQYF
TRBJ2-3 - TRBV5-1 - TGCGCCACCATGCTCTACAGGGGTGGAGGGGCAGATACGCAGTATTTT CATMLYRGGGADTQYF
TRBJ2-1 - TRBV11-2 TRBD1 TGTGCCAGCAGCTCCCGAAGGACAGGGGATGAGCAGTTCTTC CASSSRRTGDEQFF
TRBJ2-7 - TRBV5-1 - TGCGCCAGCTACCCATTCGGCGGCGCCTACGAGCAGTACTTC CASYPFGGAYEQYF
TRBJ1-1 - TRBV5-1 - TGCGCCAGCAGCCCTCTGGACAGTTTGAACACTGAAGCTTTCTTT CASSPLDSLNTEAFF
TRBJ2-7 - TRBV6-4 - TGTGCCAGCAGTGACTTCGGAACTAGCAGCTCCTACGAGCAGTACTTC CASSDFGTSSSYEQYF
TRBJ2-7 - TRBV10-3 - TGTGCCATCAGTCCCCAAAACTACGAGCAGTACTTC CAISPQNYEQYF
TRBJ2-1 - TRBV27 TRBD1 TGTGCCAGCAGTTTGTTGACAGGGGCTTTGTTCTTC CASSLLTGALFF
TRBJ1-5 - TRBV30 - TGTGCCTGGAGTACTACGTTAACAGGGAGTCAGCCCCAGCATTTT CAWSTTLTGSQPQHF
TRBJ1-2 - TRBV6-5 - TGTGCCAGCACCCGAACAACGAGGGACTATGGCTACACCTTC CASTRTTRDYGYTF
TRBJ1-3 - TRBV7-9 - TGTGCCAGCAGCTTAGAGGCAGGGGACGGTCACACCATATATTTT CASSLEAGDGHTIYF
TRBJ1-1 - TRBV7-2 - TGTGCCAGCAGCTCCGGACGGAGGGGAAACACTGAAGCTTTCTTT CASSSGRRGNTEAFF
TRBJ2-7 - TRBV9 TRBD1 TGTGCCAGCAGCGTAACAGGGGGCTCCTGGGAGCAGTACTTC CASSVTGGSWEQYF
TRBJ1-1 few TRBV5-1 - TGCGCCAGCAGCTCTGGGGGGGAATGGAACACTGAAGCTTTCTTT CASSSGGEWNTEAFF
TRBJ1-5 - TRBV9 TRBD1 TGTGCCAGCACCACAGGGGGGCCCCAGCATTTT CASTTGGPQHF
TRBJ1-5 - TRBV11-2 - TGTGCCAGCAGCTACGGCAGGGGACAGCCCCAGCATTTT CASSYGRGQPQHF
TRBJ2-7 - TRBV7-3 - TGTGCCAGCAGCTTACGCAGGGGAGACGAGCAGTACTTC CASSLRRGDEQYF
TRBJ2-7 - TRBV6-5 - TGTGCCAGCAGTCTCACAGGGTGGGATTCCTACGAGCAGTACTTC CASSLTGWDSYEQYF
TRBJ1-1 - TRBV4-3 - TGCGCCAGCAGCCAAGGGCTCCCCGCGGACACTGAAGCTTTCTTT CASSQGLPADTEAFF
TRBJ2-3 - TRBV3-1/TRBV3-2 TRBD2 TGTGCCAGCAGCCAAGGCGGGGGGGGTTTTTCAGATACGCAGTATTTT CASSQGGGGFSDTQYF
TRBJ1-5 - TRBV6-2/TRBV6-3 - TGTGCCAGCAGTTACGATTGGCTCGGCAGGGGCCTCAATCAGCCCCAGCATTTT CASSYDWLGRGLNQPQHF
TRBJ1-1 - TRBV5-6 TRBD1 TGTGCCAGCAGCTTGGGGACAGGGAACACTGAAGCTTTCTTT CASSLGTGNTEAFF
TRBJ2-7 - TRBV7-8 - TGTGCCAGCATCCTCAACCGGGATGCACCCTACGAGCAGTACTTC CASILNRDAPYEQYF
TRBJ1-5 - TRBV7-9 TRBD1 TGTGCCAGCAGTTTCTCCTGGGACAGGGGGGGCTGGAGCAATCAGCCCCAGCATTTT CASSFSWDRGGWSNQPQHF